These 3 T cell receptor beta chains were sequenced from one sample in a study of blood T cell repertoires in COVID-19 (dated by TCRdb to 2018 to 2020). Libraries were constructed by the immunoSEQ multiplex PCR assay. TCRdb limited this immuneACCESS table to in-frame rearrangements with V and J called. A share of clones is missing; checked studies link under half to unresolved V genes, and the rest is unexplained. For this sample the table gives around 370,000 clones, of which 90% were detected only once. The biggest ten clones account for about 7% of the sample. The sample taken for sequencing was peripheral blood. The receptor set was obtained from a man aged 18-30 years with active or convalescent COVID-19.

V and J are TRBV18 and TRBJ1-2; maybe TRBD1 (5 bases). Germline loops: CDR1 KGHSH, CDR2 LQKENI. This CDR3 spans 14 amino acids. Trimming stripped 6 bases from V and 6 bases from J, with 17 bases between. In DNA, the CDR3 is TGTGCCAGCTCCAACGGGCAGGGTCTCGATGGCTACACCTTC. Encoded protein: CASSNGQGLDGYTF.

This CDR3 reads CASSQSSSYNEQFF. CDR3 bases: TGTGCCAGCAGCCAAAGTAGCTCCTACAATGAGCAGTTCTTC. This sequence joins TRBV14 and TRBJ2-1; D not resolved. The CDR3 totals 14 residues. Germline CDR1 and CDR2: SGHDN and FVKESK. The V and J ends lost 2 bases and 0 bases respectively, with 5 bases between them.

The rearrangement links TRBV5-1 to TRBJ2-1; a weak D match, TRBD2 (6 bases). The CDR3 spans 15 residues. Trimming pared 4 bases from V and 2 bases from J, leaving 13 bases between. The germline gives CDR1 SGHRS, CDR2 YFSETQ. The CDR3 coding sequence is TGCGCCAGCAGCCCGGACTATCCGGCCTACAATGAGCAGTTCTTC. Protein sequence: CASSPDYPAYNEQFF.